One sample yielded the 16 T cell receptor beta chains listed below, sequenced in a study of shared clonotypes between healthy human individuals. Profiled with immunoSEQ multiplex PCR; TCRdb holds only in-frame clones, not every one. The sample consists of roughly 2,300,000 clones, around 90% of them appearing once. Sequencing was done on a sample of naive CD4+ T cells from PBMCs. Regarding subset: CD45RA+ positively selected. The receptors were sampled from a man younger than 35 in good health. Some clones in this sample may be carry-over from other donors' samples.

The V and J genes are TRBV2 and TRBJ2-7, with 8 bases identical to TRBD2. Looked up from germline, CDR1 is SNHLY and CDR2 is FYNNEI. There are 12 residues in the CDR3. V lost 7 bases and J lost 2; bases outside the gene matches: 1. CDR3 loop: CASKGLAYEQYF. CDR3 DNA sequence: TGTGCCAGCAAGGGACTAGCCTACGAGCAGTACTTC.

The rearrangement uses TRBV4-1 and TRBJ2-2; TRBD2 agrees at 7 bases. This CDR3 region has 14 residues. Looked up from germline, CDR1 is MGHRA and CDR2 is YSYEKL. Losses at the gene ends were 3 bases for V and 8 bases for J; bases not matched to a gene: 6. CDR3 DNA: TGCGCCAGCAGCCACCGGGAGGCTAGTGGGGAGCTGTTTTTT. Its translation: CASSHREASGELFF.

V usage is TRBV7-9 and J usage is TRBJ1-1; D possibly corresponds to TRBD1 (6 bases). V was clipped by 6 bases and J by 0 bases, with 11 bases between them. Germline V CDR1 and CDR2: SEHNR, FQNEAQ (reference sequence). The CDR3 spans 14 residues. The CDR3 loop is CASRSQGMNTEAFF. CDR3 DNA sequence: TGTGCCAGCAGGTCTCAGGGGATGAACACTGAAGCTTTCTTT.

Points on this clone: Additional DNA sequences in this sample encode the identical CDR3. The CDR3 bases are TGTGCCAGCAGCTCTCGGACTAACACCGGGGAGCTGTTTTTT. This gives the protein CASSSRTNTGELFF. This rearrangement joins TRBV9 to TRBJ2-2; D perhaps matches TRBD2 (5 bases). Trimming shortened V by 4 bases and J by 2 bases, and 9 bases separated the two germline ends. CDR1 is SGDLS, CDR2 YYNGEE, per germline. The CDR3 contains 14 residues.

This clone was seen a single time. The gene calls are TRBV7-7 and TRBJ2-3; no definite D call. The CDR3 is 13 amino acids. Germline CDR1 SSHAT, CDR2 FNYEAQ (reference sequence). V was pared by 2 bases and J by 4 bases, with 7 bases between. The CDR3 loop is CASSLLASDTQYF. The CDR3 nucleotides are TGTGCCAGCAGCTTACTGGCGTCAGATACGCAGTATTTT.

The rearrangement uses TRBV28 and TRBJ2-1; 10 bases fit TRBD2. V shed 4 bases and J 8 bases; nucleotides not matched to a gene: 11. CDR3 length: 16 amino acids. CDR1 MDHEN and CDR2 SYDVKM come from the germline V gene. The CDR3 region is CASSSPSSGSTYEQFF. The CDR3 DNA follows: TGTGCCAGCAGTTCCCCCTCTAGCGGGAGTACCTATGAGCAGTTCTTC.

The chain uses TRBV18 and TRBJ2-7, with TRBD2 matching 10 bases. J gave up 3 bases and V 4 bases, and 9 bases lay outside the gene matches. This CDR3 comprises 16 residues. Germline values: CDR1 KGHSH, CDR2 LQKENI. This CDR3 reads CASSQSGTSAFYEQYF. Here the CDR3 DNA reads TGTGCCAGCTCACAGTCGGGGACTAGCGCGTTCTACGAGCAGTACTTC.

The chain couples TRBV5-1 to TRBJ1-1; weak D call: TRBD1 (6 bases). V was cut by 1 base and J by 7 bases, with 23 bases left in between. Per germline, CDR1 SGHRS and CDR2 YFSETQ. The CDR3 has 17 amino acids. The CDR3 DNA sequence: TGCGCCAGCAGCTTGTTCGGTGGGGGCCGGGACACCCGTGAAGCTTTCTTT. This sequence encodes CASSLFGGGRDTREAFF.

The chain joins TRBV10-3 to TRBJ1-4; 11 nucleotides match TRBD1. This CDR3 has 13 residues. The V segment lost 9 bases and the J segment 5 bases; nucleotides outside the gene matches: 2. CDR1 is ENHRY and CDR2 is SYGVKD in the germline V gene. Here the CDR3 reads CAIGQGANEKLFF. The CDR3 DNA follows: TGTGCCATAGGACAGGGGGCGAATGAAAAACTGTTTTTT.

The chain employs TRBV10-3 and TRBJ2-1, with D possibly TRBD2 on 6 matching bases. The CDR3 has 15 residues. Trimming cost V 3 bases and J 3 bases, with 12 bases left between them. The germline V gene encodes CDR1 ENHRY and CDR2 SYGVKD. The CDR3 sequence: CAISERGVFYNEQFF. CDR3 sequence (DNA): TGTGCCATCAGTGAACGCGGGGTATTCTACAATGAGCAGTTCTTC.

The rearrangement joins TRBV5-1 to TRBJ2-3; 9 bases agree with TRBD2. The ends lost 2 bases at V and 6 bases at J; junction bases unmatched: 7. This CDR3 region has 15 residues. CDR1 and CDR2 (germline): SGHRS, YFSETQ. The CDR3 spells CASSLEGTSKDTQYF. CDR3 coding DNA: TGCGCCAGCAGCTTAGAAGGGACTAGCAAGGATACGCAGTATTTT.

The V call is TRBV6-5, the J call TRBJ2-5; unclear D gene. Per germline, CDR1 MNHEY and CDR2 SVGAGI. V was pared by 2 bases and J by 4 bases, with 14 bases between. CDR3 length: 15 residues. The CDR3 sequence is CASSYRPLTRETQYF. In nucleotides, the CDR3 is TGTGCCAGCAGTTACCGCCCCCTGACACGAGAGACCCAGTACTTC.

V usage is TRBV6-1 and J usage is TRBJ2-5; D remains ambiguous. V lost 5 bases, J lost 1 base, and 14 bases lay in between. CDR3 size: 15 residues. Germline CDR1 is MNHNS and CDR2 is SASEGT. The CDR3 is CASSSQTQTQETQYF. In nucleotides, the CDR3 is TGTGCCAGCAGTTCCCAAACACAGACCCAAGAGACCCAGTACTTC.

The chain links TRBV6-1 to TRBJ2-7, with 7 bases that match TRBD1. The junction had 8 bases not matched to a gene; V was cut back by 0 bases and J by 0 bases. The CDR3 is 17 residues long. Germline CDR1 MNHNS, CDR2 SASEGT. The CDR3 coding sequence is TGTGCCAGCAGTGAAGCCAACAGGGGCTACACCTCCTACGAGCAGTACTTC. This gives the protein CASSEANRGYTSYEQYF.

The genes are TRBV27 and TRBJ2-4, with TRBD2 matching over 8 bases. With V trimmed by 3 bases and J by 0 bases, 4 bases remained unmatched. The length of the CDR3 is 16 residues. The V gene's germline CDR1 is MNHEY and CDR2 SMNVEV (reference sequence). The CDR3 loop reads CASSFTGGRAKNIQYF. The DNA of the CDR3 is TGTGCCAGCAGTTTTACGGGAGGGCGAGCCAAAAACATTCAGTACTTC.

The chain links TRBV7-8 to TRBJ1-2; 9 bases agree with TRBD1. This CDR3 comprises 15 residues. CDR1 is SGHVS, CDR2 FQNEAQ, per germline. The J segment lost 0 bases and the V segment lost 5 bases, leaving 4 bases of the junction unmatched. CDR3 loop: CASSLRDRANYGYTF. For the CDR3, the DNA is TGTGCCAGCAGCCTCAGGGACAGGGCTAACTATGGCTACACCTTC.